The rows below give T cell receptor beta chains drawn from one sample of a study of beta chain features in type 1 diabetes. Produced via immunoSEQ multiplex PCR; TCRdb's table is partial and in-frame only. In the table there are tens of thousands of clones, around a third of which are singletons. Sequenced input: stem cell memory CD4+ T cells from blood. These receptors originate from a woman aged 18-30 years in good health. Both conserved end residues are part of each CDR3. D genes are given only for firm matches. Not every row has a clone size; where given, it reads once, few, many or a size class.

j_call clone_size d_call v_call cdr3_aa cdr3_nt
TRBJ2-5 . TRBD1 TRBV6-5 CASSYSGTGAGETQYF TGTGCCAGCAGTTATTCCGGGACAGGGGCTGGAGAGACCCAGTACTTC
TRBJ1-1 . . TRBV7-9 CASGAVNTEAFF TGTGCCAGCGGGGCTGTAAACACTGAAGCTTTCTTT
TRBJ2-1 . TRBD2 TRBV11-2 CASSSPGLAGTEQFF TGTGCCAGCAGCTCGCCGGGGCTAGCGGGAACTGAGCAGTTCTTC
TRBJ2-3 . TRBD2 TRBV5-1 CASGLAGGLQDTQYF TGCGCCAGCGGTCTAGCGGGGGGCCTACAGGATACGCAGTATTTT
TRBJ2-1 few TRBD2 TRBV6-1 CASSEGLVGNEQFF TGTGCCAGCAGTGAGGGACTAGTAGGGAATGAGCAGTTCTTC
TRBJ2-5 . . TRBV29-1 CSVERLAKETQYF TGCAGCGTTGAAAGGCTAGCAAAAGAGACCCAGTACTTC
TRBJ2-6 . . TRBV9 CASSVQASGANVLTF TGTGCCAGCAGCGTGCAGGCCTCTGGGGCCAACGTCCTGACTTTC
TRBJ2-2 . TRBD1 TRBV5-1 CASSSGYRGPDTGELFF TGCGCCAGCAGCTCCGGGTATAGGGGGCCGGACACCGGGGAGCTGTTTTTT
TRBJ2-2 . . TRBV5-1 CASSAGHNTGELFF TGCGCCAGCAGCGCCGGACACAACACCGGGGAGCTGTTTTTT
TRBJ2-3 . . TRBV2 CASSEVSDTQYF TGTGCCAGCAGTGAAGTCAGTGATACGCAGTATTTT
TRBJ2-7 . TRBD2 TRBV11-3 CASYRGVAGSREQYF TGTGCCAGCTACAGAGGGGTAGCGGGTTCCCGTGAGCAGTACTTC
TRBJ2-1 few . TRBV30 CAWLLPSSYNEQFF TGTGCCTGGCTCCTCCCGAGCTCCTACAATGAGCAGTTCTTC
TRBJ2-3 . TRBD2 TRBV5-4 CASSLSIVAGEAQYF TGTGCCAGCAGCTTGTCCATCGTAGCGGGAGAGGCGCAGTATTTT
TRBJ1-4 few . TRBV12-5 CASGYGGYEKLFF TGTGCTAGTGGCTACGGGGGGTATGAAAAACTGTTTTTT
TRBJ2-2 . TRBD1 TRBV15 CATSRESPYWGQGAGELFF TGTGCCACCAGCAGAGAGTCCCCTTATTGGGGACAGGGGGCCGGGGAGCTGTTTTTT
TRBJ2-5 . . TRBV6-1 CASREETQYF TGTGCCAGCAGGGAGGAGACCCAGTACTTC
TRBJ2-2 . TRBD1 TRBV4-1 CASSARDRGRNTGELFF TGCGCCAGCAGCGCCCGGGACAGGGGGCGTAACACCGGGGAGCTGTTTTTT
TRBJ2-3 few . TRBV25-1 CASQGSTDTQYF TGTGCCAGCCAGGGGTCCACAGATACGCAGTATTTT
TRBJ2-7 few TRBD2 TRBV18 CASHLAGSSYEQYF TGTGCCAGCCACCTAGCGGGGAGCTCCTACGAGCAGTACTTC
TRBJ2-5 . TRBD1 TRBV18 CASSPQGQGKETQYF TGTGCCAGCTCACCACAAGGACAGGGTAAAGAGACCCAGTACTTC
TRBJ2-1 . TRBD2 TRBV6-5 CASSLQAGTKFF TGTGCCAGCAGCCTCCAGGCGGGGACTAAGTTCTTC
TRBJ2-2 few . TRBV7-3 CASSPSTLGGANTGELFF TGTGCCAGCAGCCCCTCCACGCTGGGAGGTGCGAACACCGGGGAGCTGTTTTTT
TRBJ1-1 few . TRBV7-9 CASSLDSIVGGEAFF TGTGCCAGCAGCCTAGACTCGATCGTTGGCGGTGAAGCTTTCTTT
TRBJ1-1 . TRBD1 TRBV5-1 CASSRGQGDLNTEAFF TGCGCCAGCAGCAGAGGACAGGGGGATTTGAACACTGAAGCTTTCTTT
TRBJ2-2 . . TRBV4-3 CASSPQGQTTGELFF TGCGCCAGCAGCCCCCAGGGACAAACCACCGGGGAGCTGTTTTTT
TRBJ1-1 few TRBD1 TRBV30 CACNRGYTEAFF TGTGCCTGTAACAGGGGGTACACTGAAGCTTTCTTT
TRBJ2-3 few TRBD2 TRBV13 CASSTGLGSTDTQYF TGTGCCAGCAGCACCGGACTAGGGAGCACAGATACGCAGTATTTT
TRBJ1-2 few . TRBV6-1 CASRWGANYGYTF TGTGCCAGCAGATGGGGGGCTAACTATGGCTACACCTTC
TRBJ1-3 few . TRBV2 CASSGRSSGNTIYF TGTGCCAGCAGTGGCCGGAGCTCTGGAAACACCATATATTTT
TRBJ1-3 few TRBD1 TRBV28 CASSFGGLRDRNSGNTIYF TGTGCCAGCAGTTTTGGTGGCCTCCGGGACAGGAACTCTGGAAACACCATATATTTT
TRBJ1-1 few . TRBV30 CAWSVELEAFF TGTGCCTGGAGTGTCGAGCTGGAAGCTTTCTTT
TRBJ1-2 . . TRBV19 CASSYSGVANYGYTF TGTGCCAGTAGTTACTCAGGGGTAGCTAACTATGGCTACACCTTC
TRBJ1-1 . . TRBV4-2 CASSQADTATLNTEAFF TGTGCCAGCAGCCAGGCCGACACAGCAACCCTGAACACTGAAGCTTTCTTT
TRBJ2-7 . TRBD1 TRBV7-9 CASSQGTGKRSYEQYF TGTGCCAGCAGCCAGGGGACAGGGAAAAGATCCTACGAGCAGTACTTC
TRBJ2-1 few TRBD2 TRBV11-2 CATTVAGSYNEQFF TGTGCCACCACTGTAGCGGGGTCCTACAATGAGCAGTTCTTC
TRBJ1-5 few . TRBV30 CAWSVQANQPQHF TGTGCCTGGAGTGTCCAGGCCAATCAGCCCCAGCATTTT